These 4 T cell receptor beta chains originate from one sample sequenced in a study of immune evolution from preneoplasia to lung adenocarcinoma. TCRdb's copy holds only in-frame clones and misses some; the assay was immunoSEQ multiplex PCR. The sample lists over 14,000 clones; roughly 80% were seen once. The source material was FFPE minimally invasive lung adenocarcinoma tissue. The receptors stem from a person aged 70 to 85 with lung adenocarcinoma.

This clone occurred once. The chain links TRBV6-1 to TRBJ2-3; 8 bases line up with TRBD2. Germline V CDR1 and CDR2: MNHNS, SASEGT. After removal of 2 bases from V and 4 bases from J, the junction contained 5 bases not matched to a gene. The CDR3 loop spans 15 amino acids. CDR3 nucleotide sequence: TGTGCCAGCAGTGAAATCGGGGGGGGACCAGATACGCAGTATTTT. This sequence encodes CASSEIGGGPDTQYF.

The V and J genes are TRBV4-1 and TRBJ2-3; D may be TRBD1 (6 bases). V gave up 1 base and J gave up 5 bases, with 10 bases separating them. From germline, CDR1 is MGHRA and CDR2 YSYEKL. This CDR3 is 14 amino acids long. The CDR3 bases are TGCGCCAGCAGCCAAGTCAGGACAGAAGATACGCAGTATTTT. Amino acid sequence: CASSQVRTEDTQYF.

In DNA, the CDR3 is TGTGCCAGCAGTTCTTTGGAGGACAGGGGAAGAGGCTACACCTTC. Amino acid sequence: CASSSLEDRGRGYTF. V gene TRBV6-6 combines with J gene TRBJ1-2; the match to TRBD1 covers 9 bases. This CDR3 is 15 amino acids long. With V trimmed by 4 bases and J by 8 bases, 11 bases remained unmatched. Germline V lookup: CDR1 MNHNY, CDR2 SVGAGI (reference sequence).

The rearrangement joins TRBV28 to TRBJ1-5; D is unresolved. The V and J ends lost 5 bases and 9 bases respectively, with 14 bases between them. Per germline, CDR1 MDHEN and CDR2 SYDVKM. The CDR3 has 13 residues. The CDR3 sequence is CASSETYQGPQHF. The CDR3 DNA reads as TGTGCCAGCAGTGAGACATACCAAGGGCCCCAGCATTTT.